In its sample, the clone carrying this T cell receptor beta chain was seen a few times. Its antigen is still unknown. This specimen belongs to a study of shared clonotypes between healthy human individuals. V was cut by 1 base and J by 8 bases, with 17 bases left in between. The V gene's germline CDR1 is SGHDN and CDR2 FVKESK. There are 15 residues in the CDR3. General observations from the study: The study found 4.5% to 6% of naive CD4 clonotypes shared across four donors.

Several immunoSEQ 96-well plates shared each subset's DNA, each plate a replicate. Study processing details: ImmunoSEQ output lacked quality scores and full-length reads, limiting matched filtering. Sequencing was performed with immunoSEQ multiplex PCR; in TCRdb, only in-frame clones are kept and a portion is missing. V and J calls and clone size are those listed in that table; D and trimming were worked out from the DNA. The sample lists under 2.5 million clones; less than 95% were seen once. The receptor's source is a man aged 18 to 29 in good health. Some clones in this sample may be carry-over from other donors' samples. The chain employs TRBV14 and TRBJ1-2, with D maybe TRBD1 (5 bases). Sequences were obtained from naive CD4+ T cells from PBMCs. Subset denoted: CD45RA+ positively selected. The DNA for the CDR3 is TGTGCCAGCAGCCAAGGTGGGACCAGCCCTCAGGGCTACACCTTC. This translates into CASSQGGTSPQGYTF.